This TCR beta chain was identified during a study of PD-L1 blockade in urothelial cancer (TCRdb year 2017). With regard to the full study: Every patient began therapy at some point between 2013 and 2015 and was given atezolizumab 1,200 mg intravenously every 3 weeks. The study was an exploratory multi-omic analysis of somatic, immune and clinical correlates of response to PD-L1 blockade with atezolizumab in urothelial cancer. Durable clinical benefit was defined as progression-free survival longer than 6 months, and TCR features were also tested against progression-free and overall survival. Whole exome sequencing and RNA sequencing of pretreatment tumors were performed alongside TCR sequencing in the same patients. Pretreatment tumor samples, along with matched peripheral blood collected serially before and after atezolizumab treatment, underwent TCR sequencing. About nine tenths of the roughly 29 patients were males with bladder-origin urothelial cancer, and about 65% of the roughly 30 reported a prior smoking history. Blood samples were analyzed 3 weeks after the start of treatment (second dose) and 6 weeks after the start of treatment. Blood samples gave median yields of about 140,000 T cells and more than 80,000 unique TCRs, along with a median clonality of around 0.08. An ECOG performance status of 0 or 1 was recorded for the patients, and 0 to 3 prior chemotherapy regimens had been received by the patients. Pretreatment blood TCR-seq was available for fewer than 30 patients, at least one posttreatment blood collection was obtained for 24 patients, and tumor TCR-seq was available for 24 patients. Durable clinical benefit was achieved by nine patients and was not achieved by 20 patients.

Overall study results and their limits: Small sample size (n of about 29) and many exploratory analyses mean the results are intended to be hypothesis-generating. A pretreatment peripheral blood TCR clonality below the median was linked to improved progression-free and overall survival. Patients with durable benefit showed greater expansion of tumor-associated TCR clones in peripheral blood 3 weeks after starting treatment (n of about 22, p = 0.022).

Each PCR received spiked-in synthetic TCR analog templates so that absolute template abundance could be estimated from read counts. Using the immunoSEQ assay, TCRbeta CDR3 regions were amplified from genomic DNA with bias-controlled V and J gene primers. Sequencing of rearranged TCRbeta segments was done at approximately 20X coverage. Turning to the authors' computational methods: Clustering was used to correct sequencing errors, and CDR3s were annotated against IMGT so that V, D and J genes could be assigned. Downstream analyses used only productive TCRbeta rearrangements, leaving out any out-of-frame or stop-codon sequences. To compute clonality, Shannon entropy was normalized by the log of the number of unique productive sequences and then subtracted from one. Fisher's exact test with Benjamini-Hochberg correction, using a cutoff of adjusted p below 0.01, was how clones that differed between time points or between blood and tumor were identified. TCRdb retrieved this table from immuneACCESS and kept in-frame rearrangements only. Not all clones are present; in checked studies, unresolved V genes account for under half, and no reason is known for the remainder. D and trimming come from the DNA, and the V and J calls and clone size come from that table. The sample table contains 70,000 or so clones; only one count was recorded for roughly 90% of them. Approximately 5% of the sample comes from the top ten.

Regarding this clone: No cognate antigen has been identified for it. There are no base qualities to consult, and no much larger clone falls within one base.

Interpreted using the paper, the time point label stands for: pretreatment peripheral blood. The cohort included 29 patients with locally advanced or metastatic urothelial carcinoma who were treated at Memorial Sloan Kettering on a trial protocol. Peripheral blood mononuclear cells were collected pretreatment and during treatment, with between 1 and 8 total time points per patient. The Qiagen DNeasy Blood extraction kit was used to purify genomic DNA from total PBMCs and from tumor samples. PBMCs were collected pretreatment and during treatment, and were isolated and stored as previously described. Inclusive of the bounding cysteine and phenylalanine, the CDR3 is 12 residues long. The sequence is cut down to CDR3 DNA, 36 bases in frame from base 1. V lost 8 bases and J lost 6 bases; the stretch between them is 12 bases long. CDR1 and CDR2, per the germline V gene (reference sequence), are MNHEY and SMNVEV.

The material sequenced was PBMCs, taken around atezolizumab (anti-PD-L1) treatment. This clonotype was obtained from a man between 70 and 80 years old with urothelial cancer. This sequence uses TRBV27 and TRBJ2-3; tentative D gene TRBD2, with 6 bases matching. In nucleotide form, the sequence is TGTGCCAGCGGTAGACTAGAGGATACGCAGTATTTT. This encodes CASGRLEDTQYF.